A single sample is the source of the 11 T cell receptor beta chains below, sequenced in a study of vaccination effects on CD4 cells after COVID-19 (dated by TCRdb to 2021 to 2024). These receptors have no identified antigens. The receptor library was made with the immunoSEQ multiplex PCR assay. TCRdb limited this immuneACCESS table to in-frame rearrangements with V and J called. A share of clones is missing; checked studies link under half to unresolved V genes, and the rest is unexplained. This sample holds under 45,000 clones; roughly two thirds were observed only once. The ten largest clones take up roughly 25% of the sample. To identify antigen-specific CD4+ T cell clonotypes by their expansion, the ViraFEST assay first stimulated PBMC with viral peptide pools and then applied TCR sequencing. After more than 9 days of culture, CD4+ T cells were isolated with the EasySep CD4+ T cell isolation kit. None of the healthy vaccine recipients had a prior SARS-CoV-2 infection, which was confirmed by nucleocapsid antibody tests that came back negative both before and after vaccination.

Material: CD4+ T cells from PBMCs cultured with HCoV-OC43 spike peptides, obtained before COVID-19 vaccination. The sample's cell subset or site label is to be understood as: HCoV-OC43 spike overlapping peptide pool stimulation. These receptors originate from a human donor who received a COVID-19 vaccine.

In its sample, this clone was seen a few times. This chain connects TRBV7-9 to TRBJ2-7; D call uncertain. The germline gives CDR1 SEHNR, CDR2 FQNEAQ (reference sequence). Trimming removed 2 bases from V and 2 bases from J, with 10 bases in between. This CDR3 spans 14 amino acids. DNA of the CDR3: TGTGCCAGCAGCTTAAATGGTAGCCCCTACGAGCAGTACTTC. Translation gives CASSLNGSPYEQYF.

The chain joins TRBV6-1 to TRBJ2-7, with D unresolved. The germline V gene has CDR1 MNHNS and CDR2 SASEGT. Trimming took 0 bases from V and 7 from J, leaving 13 bases between them. The CDR3 totals 14 residues. The CDR3 is CASSEALLAREQYF. The CDR3 nucleotides are TGTGCCAGCAGTGAAGCGCTTCTGGCCAGAGAGCAGTACTTC.

The V gene is TRBV2, the J gene TRBJ1-6, with no clear D. V gave up 5 bases and J gave up 0 bases, with 11 bases separating them. The CDR3 contains 16 residues. From germline, CDR1 is SNHLY and CDR2 FYNNEI. CDR3 coding DNA: TGTGCCAGCAGTCCGCAGACAAGCTCCTATAATTCACCCCTCCACTTT. Translation: CASSPQTSSYNSPLHF. Looking up the rest from reference TRBV2 and TRBJ1-6 gives the full variable domain: EPEVTQTPSHQVTQMGQEVILRCVPISNHLYFYWYRQILGQKVEFLVSFYNNEISEKSEIFDDQFSVERPDGSNFTLKIRSTKLEDSAMYFCASSPQTSSYNSPLHFGNGTRLTVT.

The gene calls are TRBV6-5 and TRBJ2-7; 7 nucleotides match TRBD1. Germline V gene sequence: CDR1 MNHEY, CDR2 SVGAGI. Losses at the gene ends were 5 bases for V and 3 bases for J; bases not matched to a gene: 1. CDR3 length: 12 residues. CDR3 sequence (DNA): TGTGCCAGCAGTACAGGGGTCTACGAGCAGTACTTC. Translation: CASSTGVYEQYF.

J is TRBJ2-7 and V is TRBV6-5; 9 positions match TRBD2. Germline lookup yields CDR1 MNHEY and CDR2 SVGAGI. V lost 9 bases to trimming and J lost 2 bases; unmatched junction nucleotides: 5. The CDR3 runs to 13 residues. In DNA form, the CDR3 reads TGTGCCAGTAGACTAGCGGTTACCTACGAGCAGTACTTC. This gives the protein CASRLAVTYEQYF.

The V gene is TRBV5-1, the J gene TRBJ2-6; TRBD2 matches 7 bases. The CDR3 is 16 amino acids. The V and J ends lost 4 bases and 0 bases, in that order; junction bases with no gene match: 4. In germline, CDR1 is SGHRS, CDR2 YFSETQ. This chain's CDR3 is CASSRDYPSGANVLTF. Written as DNA, the CDR3 is TGCGCCAGCAGCCGGGACTACCCCTCTGGGGCCAACGTCCTGACTTTC.

This clone has more than one count but fewer than ten. This chain connects TRBV5-1 to TRBJ1-6, with TRBD1 matching 7 bases. CDR1 SGHRS and CDR2 YFSETQ come from the germline V gene. Germline trimming cut 2 bases from V and 8 bases from J; bases unmatched to any gene: 7. The CDR3 sequence is 15 residues long. The CDR3 is CASSFWQGGDSPLHF. CDR3 DNA sequence: TGCGCCAGCAGCTTCTGGCAGGGGGGTGATTCACCCCTCCACTTT.

V gene TRBV10-3 combines with J gene TRBJ1-3, with D unclear. Trimming removed 4 bases at V and 2 bases at J, with 12 bases between. Germline V gene sequence: CDR1 ENHRY, CDR2 SYGVKD. The CDR3 totals 15 residues. The CDR3 reads CAISVGENTGNTIYF. The CDR3 bases are TGTGCCATCAGTGTAGGTGAAAATACTGGAAACACCATATATTTT.

In DNA form, the CDR3 reads TGTGCCAGTAGGGGACAGTTCCCAAACGAGCAGTACTTC. Amino acid sequence: CASRGQFPNEQYF. The chain has TRBV19 and TRBJ2-7, with 7 bases aligning to TRBD1. Germline V gives CDR1 LNHDA, CDR2 SQIVND (reference sequence). V lost 6 bases to trimming and J lost 5 bases; unmatched junction nucleotides: 7. This CDR3 has 13 amino acids. The full variable domain, in which reference TRBV19 and TRBJ2-7 provide the parts outside the CDR3, is DGGITQSPKYLFRKEGQNVTLSCEQNLNHDAMYWYRQDPGQGLRLIYYSQIVNDFQKGDIAEGYSVSREKKESFPLTVTSAQKNPTAFYLCASRGQFPNEQYFGPGTRLTVT.

The chain is built from TRBV29-1 and TRBJ1-2; the match to TRBD1 covers 9 bases. Trimming removed 3 bases from V and 10 bases from J; junction bases left unmatched: 18. The CDR3 spans 16 residues. Germline V gives CDR1 SQVTM, CDR2 ANQGSEA. In DNA, the CDR3 is TGCAGCGTTGATAGGGAGACCGGGACAGGGAGTTCACACTACACCTTC. Its protein product is CSVDRETGTGSSHYTF.

The rearrangement links TRBV2 to TRBJ2-5; 9 bases line up with TRBD2. Unmatched junction bases numbered 18, after V lost 8 bases and J lost 5 bases. The CDR3 runs 17 residues. Germline-derived CDR1 and CDR2 are SNHLY and FYNNEI. CDR3 sequence reads: CASGRRLGGGAWETQYF. CDR3 sequence (DNA): TGTGCCAGCGGGAGACGCCTAGGCGGGGGGGCCTGGGAGACCCAGTACTTC.